These 9 T cell receptor beta chains originate from one sample sequenced in a study of blood T cells in healthy people across ages. For the second PCR, which ran for about 6 to 11 cycles, a sample-barcoded 5' primer and a J-beta primer mix were used. MiXCR was run by TCRdb on the 5' RACE reads, yielding one entry per CDR3 protein. The sample shows 700,000 to 850,000 distinct CDR3 sequences, roughly 34% of them seen only once. The sequenced sample consisted of blood. Every receptor here comes from a man between 18 and 35 years old in good health.

The V gene is TRBV7-2, the J gene TRBJ2-7, with 13 bases that match TRBD2. CDR3 length equals 15 residues. CDR1 is SGHTA and CDR2 is FQGNSA in the germline V gene. V shed 5 bases, J shed 7 bases, and the junction held 8 bases outside the gene matches. The CDR3 sequence: CASSELAGGRNEQYF. Here the CDR3 DNA reads TGTGCCAGCAGCGAACTAGCGGGGGGGCGCAATGAGCAGTACTTC.

The V and J genes are TRBV19 and TRBJ2-4; TRBD2 might be the D (5 bases). Trimming left V 2 bases short and J 0 bases short, with 11 bases between. The CDR3 sequence is 16 residues long. Germline lookup yields CDR1 LNHDA and CDR2 SQIVND (reference sequence). The CDR3 DNA is TGTGCCAGTAGTATACATACACGGGAAGCCAAAAACATTCAGTACTTC. Its translation is CASSIHTREAKNIQYF.

The table lists this clonotype with a count of one. The chain recombines TRBV12-3 or TRBV12-4 with TRBJ2-3, with a tentative D call TRBD1 (6 bases). The CDR3 runs 14 residues. Trimming left V 5 bases short and J 6 bases short, with 15 bases between. CDR3 sequence: CASSLHRERDTQYF. The CDR3 DNA reads as TGTGCCAGCAGTCTCCACAGGGAGCGGGATACGCAGTATTTT.

The chain couples TRBV7-2 to TRBJ2-1, with a tentative D call TRBD2 (5 bases). This CDR3 contains 15 residues. The germline gives CDR1 SGHTA, CDR2 FQGNSA. Between the trimmed V and J ends, which lost 5 bases and 2 bases, there was a span of 13 bases. The CDR3 is CASSPRASPYNEQFF. CDR3 DNA: TGTGCCAGCAGCCCCCGAGCTAGCCCCTACAATGAGCAGTTCTTC.

The chain joins TRBV7-2 to TRBJ2-3; a weak D match, TRBD2 (5 bases). The ends were cut back, 1 base at V and 4 bases at J, with 12 bases in the middle. The CDR3 runs to 15 residues. Germline V lookup: CDR1 SGHTA, CDR2 FQGNSA. CDR3 bases: TGTGCCAGCAGCTTAGGCGGGTATTATGCAGATACGCAGTATTTT. It encodes CASSLGGYYADTQYF.

The chain has TRBV2 and TRBJ1-1, with D uncertain. The CDR3 totals 14 residues. V was trimmed by 2 bases and J by 1 base, leaving 8 bases between them. In germline, CDR1 is SNHLY, CDR2 FYNNEI. As DNA, the CDR3 is TGTGCCAGCAGTGAAAGGGAAAGGAACACTGAAGCTTTCTTT. Protein product: CASSERERNTEAFF.

This clonotype has a handful of counts. The chain uses TRBV5-1 and TRBJ2-1; 9 nucleotides align to TRBD1. Germline trimming cut 3 bases from V and 11 bases from J; bases unmatched to any gene: 12. Germline loops: CDR1 SGHRS, CDR2 YFSETQ. The CDR3 is made up of 15 amino acids. The CDR3 DNA reads as TGCGCCAGCAGCTCCCGGGACAGGGTCCGTACGAAGCAGTTCTTC. It codes for CASSSRDRVRTKQFF.

V is TRBV7-8 and J is TRBJ1-1; 7 nucleotides agree with TRBD1. Germline-derived CDR1 and CDR2 are SGHVS and FQNEAQ. Trimming cost V 5 bases and J 1 base; bases outside gene matches: 7. CDR3 length: 15 residues. Written as DNA, the CDR3 is TGTGCCAGCAGCCCCTCGACAGGGAAGAACACTGAAGCTTTCTTT. As protein: CASSPSTGKNTEAFF.

This clonotype was picked up a small number of times. A clone one base away is much larger, so this may be a read error. The chain links TRBV4-2 to TRBJ2-1, with TRBD2 as a possible D gene (5 bases). The tail of the sequence fits TRBJ2-7 better, so the J call may be wrong. Germline lookup yields CDR1 LGHNA and CDR2 YNFKEQ. This CDR3 has 16 amino acids. The DNA for the CDR3 is TGTGCCAGCAGCCAAATTACAGCGGCAGATTACAATGAGCAGTACTTC. Its translation is CASSQITAADYNEQYF.